These 17 T cell receptor beta chains were sequenced from one sample in a study of PD-1 blockade in classical Hodgkin lymphoma. Each patient relapsed following autologous stem cell transplantation, and prior brentuximab vedotin exposure differed. The table came from immunoSEQ multiplex PCR; TCRdb's copy has only in-frame clones and leaves some out. There are tens of thousands of clones in the sample; around 89% occur only once, and around 16% lies in the top ten. The starting material was peripheral blood mononuclear cells (PBMCs), obtained at baseline. The receptor source for this set is a human donor with classical Hodgkin lymphoma.

V usage is TRBV18 and J usage is TRBJ1-1; 7 bases agree with TRBD1. Germline CDR1 reads KGHSH; CDR2 reads LQKENI. The CDR3 spans 13 residues. V lost 3 bases to trimming and J lost 11 bases; unmatched junction nucleotides: 9. CDR3: CASSPAAGGLAFF. CDR3 nucleotide sequence: TGTGCCAGCTCACCCGCGGCAGGGGGTCTCGCTTTCTTT. The full variable domain, completed using reference TRBV18 and TRBJ1-1, is NAGVMQNPRHLVRRRGQEARLRCSPMKGHSHVYWYRQLPEEGLKFMVYLQKENIIDESGMPKERFSAEFPKEGPSILRIQQVVRGDSAAYFCASSPAAGGLAFFGQGTRLTVV.

The chain uses TRBV27 and TRBJ1-1; D possibly corresponds to TRBD1 (5 bases). Germline V gene sequence: CDR1 MNHEY, CDR2 SMNVEV (reference sequence). This CDR3 contains 13 residues. Trimming stripped 2 bases from V and 11 bases from J, with 15 bases between. As DNA, the CDR3 is TGTGCCAGCAGTTTAATCGGGGGTGCATGGGCTTTCTTT. This translates into CASSLIGGAWAFF.

The sample holds one count of this clone. V and J are TRBV10-1 and TRBJ1-3; D gene unclear. Trimming took off 4 bases at V and 0 bases at J, with 4 bases between the two ends. Germline CDR1 reads WNHNN; CDR2 reads SYGVQD (reference sequence). The CDR3 loop spans 13 amino acids. In DNA, the CDR3 is TGCGCCAGCAGTGTAAGCTCTGGAAACACCATATATTTT. This gives the protein CASSVSSGNTIYF.

The chain has TRBV4-1 and TRBJ2-3; 7 nucleotides agree with TRBD2. This CDR3 has 16 amino acids. Trimming at V came to 2 bases and at J to 4 bases, leaving 9 bases not matched to a gene. CDR1 is MGHRA, CDR2 YSYEKL, per germline. CDR3 protein: CASSQSRTSGADTQYF. CDR3 nucleotides: TGCGCCAGCAGCCAATCCAGGACTAGTGGCGCAGATACGCAGTATTTT.

This clone was seen a handful of times. V and J are TRBV14 and TRBJ1-2; D is uncertain. Germline CDR1 reads SGHDN; CDR2 reads FVKESK. Trimming cost V 3 bases and J 7 bases, with 9 bases left between them. There are 12 residues in the CDR3. The CDR3 spells CASSQYTAGYTF. The CDR3 DNA reads TGTGCCAGCAGCCAGTACACGGCTGGCTACACCTTC.

The V and J genes are TRBV30 and TRBJ1-5; D remains ambiguous. Trimming stripped 3 bases from V and 2 bases from J, with 17 bases between. The CDR3 consists of 16 residues. Germline V gene sequence: CDR1 GTSNPN, CDR2 SVGIG (reference sequence). The DNA for the CDR3 is TGTGCCTGGAGCTGGTCGGCAGTTTATGGCAATCAGCCCCAGCATTTT. As protein: CAWSWSAVYGNQPQHF.

V is TRBV5-1 and J is TRBJ2-7, with D possibly called TRBD1 or TRBD2 (5 bases each). The CDR3 has 14 residues. Germline loops: CDR1 SGHRS, CDR2 YFSETQ. Trimming removed 7 bases from V and 0 bases from J, with 14 bases in between. CDR3: CASGLGGDSYEQYF. CDR3 bases: TGCGCCAGCGGTCTTGGGGGTGACTCCTACGAGCAGTACTTC.

The chain employs TRBV5-6 and TRBJ2-5, with D possibly TRBD1 on 6 matching bases. The CDR3 runs 14 residues. Trimming shortened V by 2 bases and J by 3 bases, and 11 bases separated the two germline ends. Germline CDR1 is SGHDT and CDR2 is YYEEEE. CDR3 DNA sequence: TGTGCCAGCAGCTTAGCTCAGGGGAAAGAGACCCAGTACTTC. Its protein product is CASSLAQGKETQYF.

Comments on this clone: The same CDR3 is also encoded by other DNA sequences in this sample. This rearrangement joins TRBV13 to TRBJ2-1; D remains ambiguous. CDR3 length: 12 residues. The germline V gene has CDR1 PRHDT and CDR2 FYEKMQ (reference sequence). V was pared by 4 bases and J by 3 bases, with 4 bases between. CDR3 sequence: CASSSGYNEQFF. For the CDR3, the DNA is TGTGCCAGCAGCTCCGGCTACAATGAGCAGTTCTTC.

The chain is built from TRBV7-9 and TRBJ2-2, with D maybe TRBD1 (5 bases). Germline V gene data show CDR1 as SEHNR and CDR2 as FQNEAQ (reference sequence). The CDR3 loop spans 15 amino acids. The V and J ends lost 0 bases and 6 bases respectively, with 11 bases between them. CDR3 in amino acids: CASSLAAGIPGELFF. The CDR3 DNA follows: TGTGCCAGCAGCTTAGCTGCAGGGATTCCCGGGGAGCTGTTTTTT.

V gene TRBV28 combines with J gene TRBJ2-3; no firm D call. V gave up 5 bases and J gave up 0 bases, with 12 bases separating them. CDR3 length: 15 amino acids. The germline V gene encodes CDR1 MDHEN and CDR2 SYDVKM. DNA of the CDR3: TGTGCCAGCAGTGTTAGTTATCCTAGCACAGATACGCAGTATTTT. Amino acid sequence: CASSVSYPSTDTQYF.

The gene calls are TRBV21-1 and TRBJ2-4; the D call of TRBD1 is as the table states it, not checked on the DNA. TRBV21-1 is reported as a pseudogene. The CDR3 runs 17 residues. CDR3 amino acids: CASIPLNRGIAKNIQYF. The CDR3, as DNA: TGTGCCAGCATCCCCCTCAACAGGGGAATAGCCAAAAACATTCAGTACTTC.

The chain employs TRBV12-5 and TRBJ2-3, with 8 bases lining up with TRBD1. The CDR3 runs 15 residues. Per germline, CDR1 LGHNT and CDR2 FRNRAP. J gave up 7 bases and V 3 bases, and 9 bases lay outside the gene matches. The CDR3 region is CASGFGTGGLNTQYF. CDR3 bases: TGTGCTAGTGGTTTTGGGACAGGAGGGCTGAATACGCAGTATTTT.

The chain employs TRBV7-2 and TRBJ1-2; D gene ambiguous. CDR1 and CDR2 from the germline V gene are SGHTA and FQGNSA. This CDR3 contains 15 residues. Trimming shortened V by 3 bases and J by 4 bases, and 15 bases separated the two germline ends. The CDR3 is CASSFSKGAGYGYTF. Written as DNA, the CDR3 is TGTGCCAGCAGCTTCTCAAAGGGAGCCGGCTATGGCTACACCTTC. Using reference TRBV7-2 and TRBJ1-2 for the parts outside the CDR3, the full variable domain is GAGVSQSPSNKVTEKGKDVELRCDPISGHTALYWYRQSLGQGLEFLIYFQGNSAPDKSGLPSDRFSAERTGGSVSTLTIQRTQQEDSAVYLCASSFSKGAGYGYTFGSGTRLTVV.

In this sample, this clone turned up once. The chain is built from TRBV29-1 and TRBJ2-2, with 12 bases fitting TRBD2. V lost 6 bases, J lost 6 bases, and 5 bases stayed unmatched. Germline-derived CDR1 and CDR2 are SQVTM and ANQGSEA. The CDR3 totals 14 residues. CDR3 sequence (DNA): TGCAGCGTCCGGACTAGCGGGGTCCCCGGGGAGCTGTTTTTT. Translation: CSVRTSGVPGELFF.

This clone occurred a few times. V is TRBV6-7 and J is TRBJ2-7, with 9 positions matching TRBD2. TRBV6-7 is placed among ORFs of uncertain function. With V trimmed by 6 bases and J by 5 bases, 11 bases remained unmatched. The CDR3 runs to 15 residues. CDR3 protein: CASRLGREGFHEQYF. The CDR3 coding sequence is TGTGCCAGCAGATTAGGGCGGGAGGGCTTCCACGAGCAGTACTTC.

The V call is TRBV6-1, the J call TRBJ1-5; D unclear. CDR3 length equals 16 residues. Looked up from germline, CDR1 is MNHNS and CDR2 is SASEGT. The V and J ends lost 0 bases and 4 bases respectively, with 13 bases between them. CDR3 DNA sequence: TGTGCCAGCAGTGAAGCGCTTCTCATATCTAATCAGCCCCAGCATTTT. As protein: CASSEALLISNQPQHF.